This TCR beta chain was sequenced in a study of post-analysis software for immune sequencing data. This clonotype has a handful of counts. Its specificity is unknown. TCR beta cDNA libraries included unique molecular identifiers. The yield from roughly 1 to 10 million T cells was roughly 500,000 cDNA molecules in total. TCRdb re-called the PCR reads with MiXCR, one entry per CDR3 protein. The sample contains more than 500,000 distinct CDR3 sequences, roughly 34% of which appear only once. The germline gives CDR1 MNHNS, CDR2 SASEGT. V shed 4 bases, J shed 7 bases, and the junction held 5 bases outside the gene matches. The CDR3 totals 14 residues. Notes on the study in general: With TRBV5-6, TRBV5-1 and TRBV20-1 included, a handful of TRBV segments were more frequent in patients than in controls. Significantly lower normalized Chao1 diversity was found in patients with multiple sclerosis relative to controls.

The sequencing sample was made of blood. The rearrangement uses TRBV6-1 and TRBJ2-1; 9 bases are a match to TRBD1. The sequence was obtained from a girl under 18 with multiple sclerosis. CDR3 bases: TGTGCCAGCAGTGTCGGGGACAGGGCGAATGAGCAGTTCTTC. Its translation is CASSVGDRANEQFF.